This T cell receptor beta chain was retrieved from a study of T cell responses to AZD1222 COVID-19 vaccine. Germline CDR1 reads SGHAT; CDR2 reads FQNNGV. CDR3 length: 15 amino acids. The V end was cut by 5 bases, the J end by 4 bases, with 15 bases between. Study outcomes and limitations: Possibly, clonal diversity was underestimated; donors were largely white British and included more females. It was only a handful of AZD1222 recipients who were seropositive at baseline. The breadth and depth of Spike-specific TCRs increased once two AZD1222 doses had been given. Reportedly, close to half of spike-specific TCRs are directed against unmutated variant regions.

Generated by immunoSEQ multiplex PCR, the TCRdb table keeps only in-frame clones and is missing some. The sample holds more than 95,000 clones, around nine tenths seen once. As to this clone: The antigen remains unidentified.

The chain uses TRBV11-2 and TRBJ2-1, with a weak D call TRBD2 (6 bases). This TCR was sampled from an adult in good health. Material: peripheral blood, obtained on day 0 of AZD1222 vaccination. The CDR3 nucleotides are TGTGCCAGCAGCCGTAGCGGAAGCCTGTACAATGAGCAGTTCTTC. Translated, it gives CASSRSGSLYNEQFF.